The 21 T cell receptor beta chains presented below share a single source sample, sequenced in a study of T cell changes during pregnancy in multiple sclerosis. TCRdb's table, derived via immunoSEQ multiplex PCR, lists solely in-frame clones and lacks some. The table records 12,000 or so clones, more than 85% of them present only once. Specimen: CD8+ T cells from peripheral blood mononuclear cells, collected in the second trimester of pregnancy. The source is a female donor in good health, enrolled as a control in a pregnancy study.

The V and J genes are TRBV7-6 and TRBJ2-3; TRBD2 matches 12 bases. The germline gives CDR1 SGHVS, CDR2 FNYEAQ. The CDR3 contains 18 residues. V shed 5 bases, J shed 2 bases, and the junction held 11 bases outside the gene matches. The CDR3 reads CASSPRATSGGSTDTQYF. The CDR3 region has the DNA TGTGCCAGCAGCCCCCGCGCAACTAGCGGGGGGTCCACAGATACGCAGTATTTT.

The chain combines TRBV29-1 with TRBJ1-2; D gene ambiguous. Germline-derived CDR1 and CDR2 are SQVTM and ANQGSEA. The CDR3 is 11 residues long. Trimming removed 8 bases from V and 3 bases from J, with 10 bases in between. The CDR3 nucleotides read TGCAGCACAAGGACTGACTATGGCTACACCTTC. This gives the protein CSTRTDYGYTF.

This rearrangement joins TRBV5-1 to TRBJ1-6, with 8 bases lining up with TRBD1. The V and J ends lost 5 bases and 12 bases, in that order; junction bases with no gene match: 10. The CDR3 totals 14 residues. Germline CDR1 reads SGHRS; CDR2 reads YFSETQ. This chain's CDR3 is CASRPRTGSGPLHF. The DNA of the CDR3 is TGCGCCAGCAGACCCAGGACAGGGTCGGGACCCCTCCACTTT.

This chain's CDR3 is CASSPYSGEQYF. CDR3 coding DNA: TGTGCCAGCAGCCCTTACTCGGGCGAGCAGTACTTC. The chain is built from TRBV4-2 and TRBJ2-7; D gene unclear. The CDR3 runs 12 residues. Germline-derived CDR1 and CDR2 are LGHNA and YNFKEQ. Trimming shortened V by 4 bases and J by 6 bases, and 10 bases separated the two germline ends.

V is TRBV9 and J is TRBJ1-1; D unclear. CDR1 and CDR2 from the germline V gene are SGDLS and YYNGEE. V was pared by 0 bases and J by 0 bases, with 9 bases between. The CDR3 runs to 15 residues. CDR3 coding DNA: TGTGCCAGCAGCGTAGGTCCGGGTATGAACACTGAAGCTTTCTTT. Translating gives CASSVGPGMNTEAFF.

The chain uses TRBV7-9 and TRBJ2-3; maybe TRBD1 (5 bases). Germline lookup yields CDR1 SEHNR and CDR2 FQNEAQ (reference sequence). The CDR3 runs 15 residues. The V gene lost 8 bases and the J gene lost 1 base, with 16 bases spanning the gap. DNA of the CDR3: TGTGCCAGCCACCCGACAGCCCCACGCACAGATACGCAGTATTTT. Residues: CASHPTAPRTDTQYF. Looking up the rest from reference TRBV7-9 and TRBJ2-3 gives the full variable domain: DTGVSQNPRHKITKRGQNVTFRCDPISEHNRLYWYRQTLGQGPEFLTYFQNEAQLEKSRLLSDRFSAERPKGSFSTLEIQRTEQGDSAMYLCASHPTAPRTDTQYFGPGTRLTVL.

V gene TRBV11-2 combines with J gene TRBJ1-1; TRBD1 might be the D (5 bases). Germline values: CDR1 SGHAT, CDR2 FQNNGV. V was cut by 6 bases and J by 0 bases, with 17 bases left in between. The CDR3 totals 16 residues. This CDR3 reads CASRRGVAGMNTEAFF. The CDR3 coding sequence is TGTGCCAGCAGGCGGGGGGTAGCCGGGATGAACACTGAAGCTTTCTTT.

The chain combines TRBV27 with TRBJ2-1; TRBD2 might be the D (6 bases). The V and J ends lost 2 bases and 3 bases respectively, with 8 bases between them. The CDR3 covers 14 residues. The germline gives CDR1 MNHEY, CDR2 SMNVEV (reference sequence). The chain's CDR3 is CASSLGGSYNEQFF. The CDR3 DNA follows: TGTGCCAGCAGTTTAGGAGGGAGCTACAATGAGCAGTTCTTC.

DNA of the CDR3: TGTGCCAGCAGACAGGGGATGAGCTCCTACGAGCAGTACTTC. Protein product: CASRQGMSSYEQYF. The rearrangement joins TRBV5-6 to TRBJ2-5, with TRBD1 identical over 7 bases. The end of the DNA is better explained by TRBJ2-7, so the J call may be wrong. The CDR3 length is 14 residues. Germline assignment: CDR1 SGHDT and CDR2 YYEEEE.

The chain has TRBV28 and TRBJ1-1; D unclear. Between the trimmed V and J ends, which lost 5 bases and 3 bases, there was a span of 10 bases. Looked up from germline, CDR1 is MDHEN and CDR2 is SYDVKM. CDR3 length: 13 residues. CDR3 DNA: TGTGCCAGCAGTCCCGTGTCCGACACTGAAGCTTTCTTT. Translated: CASSPVSDTEAFF.

This chain joins TRBV7-2 and TRBJ1-1; D may be TRBD1 (5 bases). V was clipped by 5 bases and J by 8 bases, with 15 bases between them. CDR3 size: 13 residues. Germline V CDR1 and CDR2: SGHTA, FQGNSA. This chain's CDR3 is CASSTQDGTEAFF. The CDR3, as DNA: TGTGCCAGCAGCACACAGGACGGAACGGAAGCTTTCTTT.

This chain uses TRBV5-1 with TRBJ2-5; TRBD2 matches at 9 bases. J lost 2 bases, V lost 4 bases, and 15 bases had no gene match. Germline CDR1 SGHRS, CDR2 YFSETQ. The CDR3 loop spans 18 amino acids. The chain's CDR3 is CASSPSLISGGPQETQYF. CDR3 sequence (DNA): TGCGCCAGCAGCCCCAGTTTGATTAGCGGGGGACCTCAAGAGACCCAGTACTTC.

The V call is TRBV9, the J call TRBJ1-2; D not resolved. V lost 3 bases, J lost 13 bases, and 7 bases lay in between. The CDR3 runs to 9 residues. The germline V gene encodes CDR1 SGDLS and CDR2 YYNGEE. CDR3 amino acids: CASSALPTF. CDR3 in DNA: TGTGCCAGCAGCGCCCTTCCCACCTTC.

The sample holds a few counts of this clone. This chain connects TRBV5-6 to TRBJ1-1, with a tentative D call TRBD1 (5 bases). The CDR3 has 14 amino acids. Trimming stripped 4 bases from V and 0 bases from J, with 10 bases between. Germline V gene sequence: CDR1 SGHDT, CDR2 YYEEEE. The CDR3 region is CASSRQFMNTEAFF. The CDR3 region has the DNA TGTGCCAGCAGCCGACAGTTCATGAACACTGAAGCTTTCTTT.

The rearrangement joins TRBV11-2 to TRBJ2-5, with 10 bases aligning to TRBD1. The CDR3 sequence is 15 residues long. The V segment lost 5 bases and the J segment 5 bases; nucleotides outside the gene matches: 8. Germline V gene data show CDR1 as SGHAT and CDR2 as FQNNGV. CDR3 amino acids: CASSTTTGGDETQYF. CDR3 nucleotides: TGTGCCAGCAGCACTACGACAGGGGGCGACGAGACCCAGTACTTC.

V is TRBV7-9 and J is TRBJ1-4; 8 bases map to TRBD1. The CDR3 is 16 residues long. V gave up 0 bases and J gave up 7 bases; unmatched junction bases: 7. CDR1 is SEHNR, CDR2 FQNEAQ, per germline (reference sequence). The CDR3 is CASSLAATGALEKLFF. CDR3 sequence (DNA): TGTGCCAGCAGCTTAGCTGCGACAGGGGCCCTTGAAAAACTGTTTTTT.

The CDR3 bases are TGTGCCAGCTTAGAACGGAGTAACACTGAAGCTTTCTTT. Protein product: CASLERSNTEAFF. The chain uses TRBV6-1 and TRBJ1-1; D is unresolved. Germline V CDR1 and CDR2: MNHNS, SASEGT. This CDR3 has 13 residues. V lost 8 bases and J 2 bases, leaving 12 bases between the germline ends.

The chain couples TRBV30 to TRBJ1-4; 9 bases match TRBD1. CDR3 length equals 14 residues. J was trimmed by 6 bases and V by 7 bases; bases with no gene match: 9. Germline V gene lookup returns CDR1 GTSNPN and CDR2 SVGIG (reference sequence). The CDR3 spells CASDSGTGYEKLFF. The DNA for the CDR3 is TGTGCCTCGGATAGTGGGACAGGGTATGAAAAACTGTTTTTT.

This clone turned up a few times. The V and J genes are TRBV6-5 and TRBJ2-7; D not certain. Germline CDR1 MNHEY, CDR2 SVGAGI. The CDR3 runs to 14 residues. V gave up 3 bases and J gave up 1 base, with 10 bases separating them. The CDR3 coding sequence is TGTGCCAGCAGTTATGAGCTGTCATCCTACGAGCAGTACTTC. Its translation is CASSYELSSYEQYF.

The chain carries TRBV30 and TRBJ2-7; no definite D call. CDR1 is GTSNPN, CDR2 SVGIG, per germline (reference sequence). This CDR3 comprises 12 residues. Trimming took off 0 bases at V and 4 bases at J, with 7 bases between the two ends. The CDR3 sequence: CAWSVLRYEQYF. CDR3 nucleotides: TGTGCCTGGAGTGTACTCAGGTACGAGCAGTACTTC. Variable domain in full (rest from reference TRBV30 and TRBJ2-7): SQTIHQWPATLVQPVGSPLSLECTVEGTSNPNLYWYRQAAGRGLQLLFYSVGIGQISSEVPQNLSASRPQDRQFILSSKKLLLSDSGFYLCAWSVLRYEQYFGPGTRLTVT.

V gene TRBV7-2 combines with J gene TRBJ2-7; 8 bases fit TRBD1. The germline CDR1 and CDR2 sequences are SGHTA and FQGNSA. V gave up 3 bases and J gave up 4 bases; unmatched junction bases: 14. The CDR3 extends over 17 amino acids. The CDR3 DNA follows: TGTGCCAGCAGCTTTAATTCCCATGCAGGGGGCATATACGAGCAGTACTTC. Translation: CASSFNSHAGGIYEQYF.